The 6 T cell receptor beta chains given below trace back to one sample, sequenced in a study of radiotherapy plus CTLA-4 blockade in lung cancer. Measured with immunoSEQ multiplex PCR; TCRdb has only the in-frame clones, and not every one. The repertoire consists of 11,000 to 15,000 clones, with around 87% occurring once and the leading ten covering approximately 15%. The sequencing here drew on peripheral blood, taken from a patient treated with radiotherapy plus ipilimumab. Every receptor here comes from a human donor with non-small cell lung cancer that progressed on radiotherapy plus ipilimumab. Some clones in this sample may be carry-over from other donors' samples.

Written as DNA, the CDR3 is TGTGCCAGCAGCTTCTTCGGTCTTAATTCACCCCTCCACTTT. As protein: CASSFFGLNSPLHF. V gene TRBV11-2 combines with J gene TRBJ1-6; D gene ambiguous. The V end was cut by 3 bases, the J end by 6 bases, with 9 bases between. The CDR3 spans 14 residues. CDR1 and CDR2 (germline): SGHAT, FQNNGV.

This clone has just a few counts. The chain employs TRBV5-5 and TRBJ2-1, with 9 bases that match TRBD2. V was clipped by 4 bases and J by 8 bases; unmatched bases: 10. CDR3 length: 15 amino acids. Germline V gene lookup returns CDR1 SGHKS and CDR2 YYEKEE (reference sequence). DNA of the CDR3: TGTGCCAGCAGCCTAATGACTAGCGGAGGCGATGAGCAGTTCTTC. Amino acid sequence: CASSLMTSGGDEQFF.

J is TRBJ1-1 and V is TRBV27; perhaps TRBD1 as D (5 bases). This CDR3 is built from 15 residues. Trimming removed 1 base from V and 7 bases from J, with 16 bases in between. Germline V lookup: CDR1 MNHEY, CDR2 SMNVEV (reference sequence). The CDR3 bases are TGTGCCAGCAGTTTATTCACCTCTTCGACAGTTGAAGCTTTCTTT. Translated, it gives CASSLFTSSTVEAFF.

V usage is TRBV30 and J usage is TRBJ2-2, with D possibly being TRBD2 (5 bases). CDR3 length equals 12 residues. Trimming stripped 5 bases from V and 7 bases from J, with 11 bases between. Germline V gene sequence: CDR1 GTSNPN, CDR2 SVGIG (reference sequence). The CDR3 coding sequence is TGTGCCTGGGGCAGGAGGAGCGGGGAGCTGTTTTTT. Amino acid sequence: CAWGRRSGELFF.

The rearrangement joins TRBV2 to TRBJ2-7, with TRBD1 as a possible D gene (6 bases). Germline loops: CDR1 SNHLY, CDR2 FYNNEI. The CDR3 runs 15 residues. V was pared by 2 bases and J by 6 bases, with 17 bases between. CDR3 DNA sequence: TGTGCCAGCAGTGAATATGGGGGCGCAACGGTCGAGCAGTACTTC. Amino acid sequence: CASSEYGGATVEQYF.

The chain employs TRBV7-2 and TRBJ2-5, with D unresolved. V lost 5 bases and J 0 bases, leaving 7 bases between the germline ends. Per germline, CDR1 SGHTA and CDR2 FQGNSA. This CDR3 is built from 13 residues. CDR3 nucleotide sequence: TGTGCCAGCAGCACAAGCGACCAAGAGACCCAGTACTTC. Encoded protein: CASSTSDQETQYF.